This TCR beta chain was obtained from a study of T cells in Graves' hyperthyroidism and ophthalmopathy. V trimming: 2 bases; J trimming: 4 bases; junction bases outside the gene matches: 6. The germline CDR1 and CDR2 sequences are SGHRS and YFSETQ. The CDR3 runs 15 residues. There were TCR beta CDR3 regions amplified from RNA transcripts. The HTBI set primed first-round TCR CDR3 RT-PCR. TCRdb re-called the multiplex PCR reads with MiXCR, one entry per CDR3 protein. The sample includes about 590,000 distinct CDR3 sequences, 15% to 18% of them seen just once. This clonotype was seen repeatedly, ten times or more.

The receptor's source is a woman in her 30s with Graves' hyperthyroidism. The sequenced material came from blood. V gene TRBV5-1 combines with J gene TRBJ2-1; 7 bases fit TRBD1. As DNA, the CDR3 is TGCGCCAGCAGCTTTACAGGGGCCGGGTACAATGAGCAGTTCTTC. Protein: CASSFTGAGYNEQFF.